The 10 T cell receptor beta chains below were found in one sample sequenced in a study of T cell responses to AZD1222 COVID-19 vaccine. Some clones are missing from TCRdb's copy, which holds only in-frame ones; the method was immunoSEQ multiplex PCR. The data contain about 100,000 clones, around 87% of them singletons. The starting material was peripheral blood, obtained on day 0 of MenACWY control vaccination. Receptors were obtained from an adult in good health.

CDR3 coding DNA: TGTGCCAGCAGCCTGACAGGGTTGAACACTGAAGCTTTCTTT. Protein: CASSLTGLNTEAFF. The chain has TRBV7-9 and TRBJ1-1, with 7 positions matching TRBD1. The CDR3 runs 14 residues. V was clipped by 5 bases and J by 0 bases; unmatched bases: 3. CDR1 and CDR2 (germline): SEHNR, FQNEAQ (reference sequence).

V usage is TRBV19 and J usage is TRBJ2-1; TRBD2 aligns across 9 bases. CDR3 length: 15 amino acids. CDR1 is LNHDA and CDR2 is SQIVND in the germline V gene (reference sequence). With 5 bases clipped from V and 4 bases from J, the junction kept 6 bases outside the gene matches. CDR3 loop: CASSFSGGPYNEQFF. DNA for the CDR3: TGTGCCAGTAGTTTTAGCGGGGGACCATACAATGAGCAGTTCTTC.

This chain connects TRBV15 to TRBJ2-2; 11 bases map to TRBD1. The germline V gene encodes CDR1 LNHNV and CDR2 YYDKDF (reference sequence). V lost 3 bases, J lost 6 bases, and 9 bases stayed unmatched. The CDR3 consists of 17 residues. CDR3 amino acids: CATSSYGDRGFSGELFF. As DNA, the CDR3 is TGTGCCACCAGCAGCTACGGGGACAGGGGGTTCTCCGGGGAGCTGTTTTTT.

The DNA of the CDR3 is TGTGCCAGCAGCGTAAGTTCCGGCGGGCAGGGTGGCACCGGGGAGCTGTTTTTT. Residues: CASSVSSGGQGGTGELFF. The chain joins TRBV9 to TRBJ2-2, with D perhaps TRBD1 or TRBD2 (5 bases each). Trimming took 1 base from V and 4 from J, leaving 20 bases between them. This CDR3 has 18 residues. From germline, CDR1 is SGDLS and CDR2 YYNGEE.

The rearrangement uses TRBV14 and TRBJ1-6, with D hard to call. This CDR3 contains 13 residues. Germline-derived CDR1 and CDR2 are SGHDN and FVKESK. The V gene lost 1 base and the J gene lost 10 bases, with 8 bases spanning the gap. The CDR3 is CASSQAAGSPLHF. The DNA of the CDR3 is TGTGCCAGCAGCCAAGCTGCGGGATCACCCCTCCACTTT.

The chain has TRBV7-6 and TRBJ2-7; 14 bases are a match to TRBD2. Germline V CDR1 and CDR2: SGHVS, FNYEAQ. CDR3 size: 16 residues. The V and J ends lost 5 bases and 0 bases, in that order; junction bases with no gene match: 3. The CDR3 DNA reads TGTGCCAGCAGCCTCGGGACTAGCGGGAGCTCCTACGAGCAGTACTTC. It encodes CASSLGTSGSSYEQYF.

The genes are TRBV6-6 and TRBJ1-2; 7 bases line up with TRBD1. The V gene's germline CDR1 is MNHNY and CDR2 SVGAGI (reference sequence). The ends lost 7 bases at V and 5 bases at J; junction bases unmatched: 10. The length of the CDR3 is 14 residues. The CDR3 region is CASTHLGRGYGYTF. CDR3 nucleotide sequence: TGTGCCAGCACCCACCTGGGCAGGGGGTATGGCTACACCTTC.

The rearrangement uses TRBV7-8 and TRBJ1-2, with 10 bases fitting TRBD1. The CDR3 covers 15 residues. Germline V gene lookup returns CDR1 SGHVS and CDR2 FQNEAQ. The junction had 10 bases not matched to a gene; V was cut back by 3 bases and J by 9 bases. The chain's CDR3 is CASSFPLDRGKSYTF. Here the CDR3 DNA reads TGTGCCAGCAGCTTCCCCTTGGACAGGGGGAAGAGCTACACCTTC.

This clone was seen a single time. The chain couples TRBV29-1 to TRBJ1-3, with D uncertain. CDR1 is SQVTM and CDR2 is ANQGSEA in the germline V gene. The V end was cut by 3 bases, the J end by 9 bases, with 9 bases between. This CDR3 region has 11 residues. The CDR3 loop is CSVDEGGTIYF. The CDR3 bases are TGCAGCGTTGATGAGGGAGGCACCATATATTTT.

The chain employs TRBV4-3 and TRBJ2-4; D uncertain. The CDR3 is 14 amino acids. From germline, CDR1 is LGHNA and CDR2 YSLEER. Between the trimmed V and J ends, which lost 1 base and 7 bases, there was a span of 11 bases. The CDR3 sequence: CASSQGVTINIQYF. The CDR3 DNA sequence: TGCGCCAGCAGCCAAGGCGTTACGATCAACATTCAGTACTTC.